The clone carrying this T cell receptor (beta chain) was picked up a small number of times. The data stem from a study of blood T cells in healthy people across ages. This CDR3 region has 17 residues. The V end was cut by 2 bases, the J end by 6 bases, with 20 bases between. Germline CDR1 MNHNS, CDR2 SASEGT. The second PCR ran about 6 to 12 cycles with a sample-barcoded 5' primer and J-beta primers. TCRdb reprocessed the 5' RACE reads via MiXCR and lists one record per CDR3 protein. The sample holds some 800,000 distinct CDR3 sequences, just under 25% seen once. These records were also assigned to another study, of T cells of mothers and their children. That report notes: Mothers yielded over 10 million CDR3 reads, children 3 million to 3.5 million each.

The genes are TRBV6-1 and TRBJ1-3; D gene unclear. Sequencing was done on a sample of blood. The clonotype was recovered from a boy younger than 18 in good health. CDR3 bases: TGTGCCAGCAGTGAATGGGCCGGATCCAGACCAACAAACACCATATATTTT. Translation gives CASSEWAGSRPTNTIYF.